Described below is a single T cell receptor beta chain sequence and its context. Germline V lookup: CDR1 SGHTA, CDR2 FQGNSA. The CDR3 is made up of 15 amino acids. J gave up 0 bases and V 5 bases, and 6 bases lay outside the gene matches. This sample is part of a study of T cell changes during pregnancy in multiple sclerosis. Produced via immunoSEQ multiplex PCR; TCRdb's table is partial and in-frame only. The sample carries about 89,000 clones, 94% recorded once. The clonotype was recovered from a female donor with multiple sclerosis, enrolled in a pregnancy study. This chain connects TRBV7-2 to TRBJ2-7; 8 bases line up with TRBD1. The source was peripheral blood, collected in the third trimester of pregnancy. The CDR3: CASSHRTGSSYEQYF. As DNA, the CDR3 is TGTGCCAGCAGCCACCGGACAGGGAGCTCCTACGAGCAGTACTTC.